The entry that follows covers one T cell receptor beta chain sequence. What it binds is not known. Assay: immunoSEQ multiplex PCR; the TCRdb copy retains only in-frame clones and omits some. Of about 1,200 clones in the sample, 15% to 20% are singletons; the top ten hold roughly 7.1%. This entry comes from a study of tumour-infiltrating T cells in Burkitt lymphoma. Study-level information: All epidemiological Burkitt lymphoma subtypes were represented in the cohort. Study-level results: Several public clonotypes were shared across many Burkitt lymphoma patients.

Germline loops: CDR1 MNHEY, CDR2 SMNVEV (reference sequence). The CDR3 length is 14 residues. V gave up 2 bases and J gave up 3 bases, with 10 bases separating them. V and J are TRBV27 and TRBJ1-1, with a weak D call TRBD1 (5 bases). The sequence was obtained from a human donor with Burkitt lymphoma. Sequences were obtained from tumor tissue. The CDR3 DNA is TGTGCCAGCAGTTTACACAGGTATTACACTGAAGCTTTCTTT. Translated: CASSLHRYYTEAFF.